This TCR beta chain stems from a study of early stage breast cancer tumors. Regarding this clone: Its specificity is unknown.

Assay used: immunoSEQ multiplex PCR; TCRdb lists only in-frame clones, some missing. Of approximately 1,600 clones listed, around 79% were seen once; the top ten hold around 8.1%. J was trimmed by 6 bases and V by 0 bases; bases with no gene match: 11. The CDR3 is made up of 17 amino acids. Germline-derived CDR1 and CDR2 are SGHDN and FVKESK. Study observations and caveats: Tumors had roughly 2.4-fold higher T cell density and higher clonality than adjacent normal breast tissue.

Input material: normal breast tissue next to the tumor. The source of this sequence is a person aged 65-85 years with breast cancer. The rearrangement links TRBV14 to TRBJ2-1; 7 positions match TRBD1. The CDR3 here is CASSQDHSSRQGNEQFF. CDR3 in DNA: TGTGCCAGCAGCCAAGATCATTCAAGTCGACAGGGCAATGAGCAGTTCTTC.